This TCR beta chain originates from a study of molecular identifiers for immune sequencing clone quantification. Isolation of naive CD8 T cells was achieved by sorting on a CD8+CD4-CCR7+CD45RA+ phenotype. This clonotype is a singleton in its sample. Antigen unknown. At one end, the junction sequence differs from germline, possibly due to a read error. The CDR3 contains 13 residues. Germline V gene sequence: CDR1 DFQATT, CDR2 SNEGSKA (reference sequence). General study points: A shared barcode on identical TCR molecules could lead to underestimated sizes for highly expanded clones. Over 97% of CMV-specific effector molecules, but under 1% of naive ones, were in clones above 20 copies.

TCRdb used MiXCR to reprocess the PCR reads, holding one entry per CDR3 protein. The sample has about 100,000 distinct CDR3 sequences, about 35% seen once. Material for sequencing was naive CD8+ T cells from blood, with Jurkat cell RNA spiked in. Specified subset: FACS-sorted CD8+CD4-CCR7+CD45RA+ naive T cells. The source is a human donor in good health. Some libraries in this study had Jurkat cell RNA spiked in. The chain is built from TRBV20-1 and TRBJ2-2, with D possibly matching TRBD2 (7 bases). The CDR3 bases are TGCGGGGGGGGGCCAGGGTACACCGGGGAGCTGTCTTTT. This sequence encodes CGGGPGYTGELSF.